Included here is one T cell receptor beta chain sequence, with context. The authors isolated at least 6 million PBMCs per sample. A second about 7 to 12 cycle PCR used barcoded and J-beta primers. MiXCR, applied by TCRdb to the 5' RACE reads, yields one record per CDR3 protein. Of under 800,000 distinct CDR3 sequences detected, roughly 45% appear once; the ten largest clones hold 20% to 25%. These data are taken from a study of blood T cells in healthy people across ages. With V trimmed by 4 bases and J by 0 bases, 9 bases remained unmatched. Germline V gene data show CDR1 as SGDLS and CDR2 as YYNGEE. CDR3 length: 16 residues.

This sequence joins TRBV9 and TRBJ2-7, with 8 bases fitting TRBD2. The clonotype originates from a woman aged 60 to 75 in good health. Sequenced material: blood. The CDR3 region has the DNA TGTGCCAGCAGCAGAGACCCTAGCGGGTTCTCCTACGAGCAGTACTTC. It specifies CASSRDPSGFSYEQYF.